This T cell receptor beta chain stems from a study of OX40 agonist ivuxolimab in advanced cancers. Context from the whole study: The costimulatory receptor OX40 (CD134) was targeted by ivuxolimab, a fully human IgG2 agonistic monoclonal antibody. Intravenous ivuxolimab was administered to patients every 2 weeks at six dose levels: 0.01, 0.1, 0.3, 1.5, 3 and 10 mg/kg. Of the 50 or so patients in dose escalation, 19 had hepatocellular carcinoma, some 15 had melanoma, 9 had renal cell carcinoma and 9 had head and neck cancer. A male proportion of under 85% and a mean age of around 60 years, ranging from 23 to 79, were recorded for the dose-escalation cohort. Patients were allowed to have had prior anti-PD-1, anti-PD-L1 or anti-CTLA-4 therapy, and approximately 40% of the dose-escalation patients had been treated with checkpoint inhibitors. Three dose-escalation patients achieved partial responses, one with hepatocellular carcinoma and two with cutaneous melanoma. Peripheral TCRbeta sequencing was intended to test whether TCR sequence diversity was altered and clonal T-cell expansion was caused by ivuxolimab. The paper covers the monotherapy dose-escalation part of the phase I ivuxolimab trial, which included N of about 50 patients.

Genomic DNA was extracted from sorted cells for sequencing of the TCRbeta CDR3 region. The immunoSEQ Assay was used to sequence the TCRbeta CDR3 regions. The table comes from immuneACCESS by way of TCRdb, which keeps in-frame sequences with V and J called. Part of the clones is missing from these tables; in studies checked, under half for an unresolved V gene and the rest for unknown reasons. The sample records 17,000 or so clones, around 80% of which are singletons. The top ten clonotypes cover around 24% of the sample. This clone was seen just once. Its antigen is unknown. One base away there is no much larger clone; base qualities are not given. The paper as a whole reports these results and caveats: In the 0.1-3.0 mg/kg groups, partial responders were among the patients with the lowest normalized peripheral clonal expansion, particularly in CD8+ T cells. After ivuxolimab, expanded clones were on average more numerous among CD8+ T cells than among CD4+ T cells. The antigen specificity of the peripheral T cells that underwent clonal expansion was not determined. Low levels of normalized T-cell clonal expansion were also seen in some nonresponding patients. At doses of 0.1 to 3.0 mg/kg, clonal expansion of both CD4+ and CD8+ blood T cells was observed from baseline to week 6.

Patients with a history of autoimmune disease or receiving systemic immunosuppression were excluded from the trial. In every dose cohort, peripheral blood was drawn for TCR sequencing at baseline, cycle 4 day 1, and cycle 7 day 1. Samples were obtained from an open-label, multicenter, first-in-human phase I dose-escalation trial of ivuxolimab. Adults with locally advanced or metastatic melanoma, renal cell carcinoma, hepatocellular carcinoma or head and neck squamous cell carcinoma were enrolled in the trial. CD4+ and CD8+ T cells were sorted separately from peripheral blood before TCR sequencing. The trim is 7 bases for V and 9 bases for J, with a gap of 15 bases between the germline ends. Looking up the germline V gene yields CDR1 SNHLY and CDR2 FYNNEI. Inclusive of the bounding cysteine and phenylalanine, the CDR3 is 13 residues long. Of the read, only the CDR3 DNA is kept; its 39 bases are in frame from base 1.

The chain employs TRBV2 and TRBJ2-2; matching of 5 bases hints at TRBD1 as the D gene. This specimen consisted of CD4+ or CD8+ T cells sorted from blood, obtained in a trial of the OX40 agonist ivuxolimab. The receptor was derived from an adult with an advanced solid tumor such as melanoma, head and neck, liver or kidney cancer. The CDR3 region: CASIDSSSRELFF. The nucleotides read TGTGCCAGCATTGACAGTTCTTCCCGGGAGCTGTTTTTT.